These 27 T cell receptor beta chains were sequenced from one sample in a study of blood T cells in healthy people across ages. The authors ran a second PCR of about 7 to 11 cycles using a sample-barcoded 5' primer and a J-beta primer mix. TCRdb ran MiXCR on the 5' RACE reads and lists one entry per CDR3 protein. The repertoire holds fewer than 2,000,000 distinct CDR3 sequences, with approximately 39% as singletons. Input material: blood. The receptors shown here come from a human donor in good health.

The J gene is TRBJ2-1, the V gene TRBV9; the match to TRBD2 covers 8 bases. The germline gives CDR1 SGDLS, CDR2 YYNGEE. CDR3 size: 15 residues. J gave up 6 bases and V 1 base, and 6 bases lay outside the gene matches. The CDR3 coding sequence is TGTGCCAGCAGCGTAAACGCGGGGGGCATCAATGAGCAGTTCTTC. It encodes CASSVNAGGINEQFF. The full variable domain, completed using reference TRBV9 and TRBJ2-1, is DSGVTQTPKHLITATGQRVTLRCSPRSGDLSVYWYQQSLDQGLQFLIQYYNGEERAKGNILERFSAQQFPDLHSELNLSSLELGDSALYFCASSVNAGGINEQFFGPGTRLTVL.

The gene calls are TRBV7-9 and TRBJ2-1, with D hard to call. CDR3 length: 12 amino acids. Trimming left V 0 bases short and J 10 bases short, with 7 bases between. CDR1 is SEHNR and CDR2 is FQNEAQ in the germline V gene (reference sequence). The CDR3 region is CASSLAKHEQFF. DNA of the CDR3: TGTGCCAGCAGCTTAGCGAAGCACGAGCAGTTCTTC.

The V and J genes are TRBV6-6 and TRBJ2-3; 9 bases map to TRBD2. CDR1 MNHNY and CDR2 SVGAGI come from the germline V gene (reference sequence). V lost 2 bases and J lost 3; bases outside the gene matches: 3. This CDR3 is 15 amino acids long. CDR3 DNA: TGTGCCAGCAGTTACCCGGCGGGGGGGACAGATACGCAGTATTTT. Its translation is CASSYPAGGTDTQYF.

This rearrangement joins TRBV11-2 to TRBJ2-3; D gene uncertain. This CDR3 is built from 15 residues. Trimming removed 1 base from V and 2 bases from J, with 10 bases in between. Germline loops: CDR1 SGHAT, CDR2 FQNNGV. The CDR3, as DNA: TGTGCCAGCAGCTTAGGTGCAGGAATCACAGATACGCAGTATTTT. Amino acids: CASSLGAGITDTQYF.

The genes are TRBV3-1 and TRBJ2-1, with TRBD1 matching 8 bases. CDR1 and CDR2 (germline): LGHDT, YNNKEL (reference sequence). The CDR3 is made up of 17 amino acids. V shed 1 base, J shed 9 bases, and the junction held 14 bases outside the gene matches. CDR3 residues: CASSQVGPGQGGGEQFF. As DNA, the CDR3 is TGTGCCAGCAGCCAAGTAGGTCCAGGACAGGGTGGGGGTGAGCAGTTCTTC.

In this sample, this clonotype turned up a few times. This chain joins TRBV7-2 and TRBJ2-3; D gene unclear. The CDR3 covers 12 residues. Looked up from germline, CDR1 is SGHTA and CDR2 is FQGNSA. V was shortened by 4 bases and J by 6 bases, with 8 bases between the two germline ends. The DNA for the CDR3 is TGTGCCAGCAGCTCCAGGATGGATACGCAGTATTTT. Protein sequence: CASSSRMDTQYF.

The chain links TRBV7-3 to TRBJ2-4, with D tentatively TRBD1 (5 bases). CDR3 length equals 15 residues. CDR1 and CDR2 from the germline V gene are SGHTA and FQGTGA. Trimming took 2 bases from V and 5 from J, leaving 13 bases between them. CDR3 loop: CASSLAGLPENIQYF. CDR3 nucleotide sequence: TGTGCCAGCAGCTTAGCAGGGCTACCTGAAAACATTCAGTACTTC.

Here the CDR3 reads CASSQQGARTDTQYF. CDR3 coding DNA: TGCGCCAGCAGCCAGCAGGGAGCCCGCACAGATACGCAGTATTTT. The chain recombines TRBV4-1 with TRBJ2-3; D tentatively reads TRBD1 or TRBD2 (5 bases each). Trimming took 3 bases from V and 1 from J, leaving 11 bases between them. CDR3 length: 15 amino acids. The germline gives CDR1 MGHRA, CDR2 YSYEKL.

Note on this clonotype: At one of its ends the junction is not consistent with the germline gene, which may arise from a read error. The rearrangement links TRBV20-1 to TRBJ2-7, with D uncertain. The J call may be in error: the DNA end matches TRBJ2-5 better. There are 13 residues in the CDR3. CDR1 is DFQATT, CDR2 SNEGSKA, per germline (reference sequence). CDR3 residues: CGASPQSGETQYF. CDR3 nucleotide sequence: TGCGGTGCTAGTCCACAGAGTGGCGAGACCCAGTACTTC.

In nucleotides, the CDR3 is TGTGCCAGCAGCAAAAAGCGGGGACGATTCGAGACCCAGTACTTC. Translated: CASSKKRGRFETQYF. V is TRBV21-1 and J is TRBJ2-5; the table's D call, TRBD2, was not checked against the DNA. TRBV21-1 is a pseudogene segment. CDR3 length: 15 amino acids.

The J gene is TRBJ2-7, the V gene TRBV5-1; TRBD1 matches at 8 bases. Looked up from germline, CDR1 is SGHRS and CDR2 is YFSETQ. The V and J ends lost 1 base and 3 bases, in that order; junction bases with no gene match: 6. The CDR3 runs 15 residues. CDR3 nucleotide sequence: TGCGCCAGCAGCTTGAGTCCGACAGGGGACTACGAGCAGTACTTC. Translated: CASSLSPTGDYEQYF.

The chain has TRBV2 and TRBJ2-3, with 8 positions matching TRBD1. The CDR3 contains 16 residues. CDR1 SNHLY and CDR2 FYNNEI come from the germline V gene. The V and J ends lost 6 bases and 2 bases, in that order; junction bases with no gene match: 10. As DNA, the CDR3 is TGTGCCAGCAGGCGAGACAGGGGTTTATCCACAGATACGCAGTATTTT. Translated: CASRRDRGLSTDTQYF.

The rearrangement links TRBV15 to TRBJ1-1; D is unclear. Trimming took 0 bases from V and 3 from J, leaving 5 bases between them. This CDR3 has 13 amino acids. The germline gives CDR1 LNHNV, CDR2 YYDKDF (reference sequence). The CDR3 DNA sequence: TGTGCCACCAGCAGAGATCAGGACACTGAAGCTTTCTTT. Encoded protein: CATSRDQDTEAFF.

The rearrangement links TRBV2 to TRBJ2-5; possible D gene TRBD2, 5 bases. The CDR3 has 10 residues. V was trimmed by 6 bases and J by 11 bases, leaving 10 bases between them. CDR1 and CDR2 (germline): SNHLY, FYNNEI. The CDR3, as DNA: TGTGCCAGCAGCGGGGTTGAGCAGTACTTC. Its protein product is CASSGVEQYF.

In DNA form, the CDR3 reads TGTGCCAGCAGAACTCCTCTGGGGACCTACGAGCAGTACTTC. Its translation: CASRTPLGTYEQYF. The chain combines TRBV6-5 with TRBJ2-7; D call uncertain. There are 14 residues in the CDR3. V lost 6 bases to trimming and J lost 2 bases, with 14 bases between them. Looked up from germline, CDR1 is MNHEY and CDR2 is SVGAGI.

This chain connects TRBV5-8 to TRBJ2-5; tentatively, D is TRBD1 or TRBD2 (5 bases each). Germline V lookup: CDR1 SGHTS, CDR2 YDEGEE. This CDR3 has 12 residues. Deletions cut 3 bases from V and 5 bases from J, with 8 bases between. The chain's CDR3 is CASSWGPETQYF. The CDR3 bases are TGTGCCAGCAGCTGGGGACCTGAGACCCAGTACTTC.

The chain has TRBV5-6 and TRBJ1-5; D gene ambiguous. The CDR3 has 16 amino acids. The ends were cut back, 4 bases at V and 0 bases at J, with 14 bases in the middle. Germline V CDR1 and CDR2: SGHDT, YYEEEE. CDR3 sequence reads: CASSLRPFSSNQPQHF. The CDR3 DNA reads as TGTGCCAGCAGCCTGAGGCCATTTTCTAGCAATCAGCCCCAGCATTTT.

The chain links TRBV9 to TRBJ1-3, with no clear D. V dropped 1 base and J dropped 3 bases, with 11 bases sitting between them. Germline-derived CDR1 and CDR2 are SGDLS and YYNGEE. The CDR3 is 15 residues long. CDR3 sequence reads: CASSVSPGGGNTIYF. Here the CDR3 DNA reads TGTGCCAGCAGCGTATCACCGGGAGGTGGAAACACCATATATTTT.

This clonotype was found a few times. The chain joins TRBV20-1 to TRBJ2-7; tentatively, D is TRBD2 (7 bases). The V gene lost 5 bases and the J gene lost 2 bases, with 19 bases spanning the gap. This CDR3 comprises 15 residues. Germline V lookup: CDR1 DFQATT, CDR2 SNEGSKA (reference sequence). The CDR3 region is CSAAGGQATTYEQYF. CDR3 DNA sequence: TGCAGTGCTGCCGGGGGGCAGGCAACCACCTACGAGCAGTACTTC.

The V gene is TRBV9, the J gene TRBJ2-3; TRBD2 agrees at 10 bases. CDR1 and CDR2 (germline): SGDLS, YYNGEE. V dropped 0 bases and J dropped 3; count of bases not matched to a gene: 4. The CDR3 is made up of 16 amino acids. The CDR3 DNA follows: TGTGCCAGCAGCGTAGGCAGCGGGGGGGCGACAGATACGCAGTATTTT. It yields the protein CASSVGSGGATDTQYF.

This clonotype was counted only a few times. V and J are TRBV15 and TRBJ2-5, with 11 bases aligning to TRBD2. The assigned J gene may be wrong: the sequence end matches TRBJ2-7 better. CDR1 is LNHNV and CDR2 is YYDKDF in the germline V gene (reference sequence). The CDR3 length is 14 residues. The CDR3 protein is CATSFGTSGYEQYF. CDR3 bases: TGTGCCACCAGCTTCGGGACTAGCGGTTACGAGCAGTACTTC.

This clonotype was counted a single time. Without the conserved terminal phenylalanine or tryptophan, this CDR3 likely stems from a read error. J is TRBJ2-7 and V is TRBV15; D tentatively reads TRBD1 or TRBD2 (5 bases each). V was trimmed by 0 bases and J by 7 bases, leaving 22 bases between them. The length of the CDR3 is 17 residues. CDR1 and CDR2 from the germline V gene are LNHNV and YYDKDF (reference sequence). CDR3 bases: TGTGCCACCAGCAGAGATAAGGTTGGGGCCATTTCGGGAGAGCAGTACCTC. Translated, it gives CATSRDKVGAISGEQYL.

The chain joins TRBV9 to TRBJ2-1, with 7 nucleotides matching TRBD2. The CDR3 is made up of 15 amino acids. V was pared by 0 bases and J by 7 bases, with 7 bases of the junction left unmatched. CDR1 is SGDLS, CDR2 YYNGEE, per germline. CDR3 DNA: TGTGCCAGCAGCGTAGCGGGGGGAAGGAGAAATGAGCAGTTCTTC. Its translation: CASSVAGGRRNEQFF.

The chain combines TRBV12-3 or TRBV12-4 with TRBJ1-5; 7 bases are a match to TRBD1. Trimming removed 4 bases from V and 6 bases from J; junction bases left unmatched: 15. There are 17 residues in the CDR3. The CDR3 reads CASSSRIRGTHGQPQHF. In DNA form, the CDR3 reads TGTGCCAGCAGTTCCCGTATCAGGGGGACCCACGGTCAGCCCCAGCATTTT.

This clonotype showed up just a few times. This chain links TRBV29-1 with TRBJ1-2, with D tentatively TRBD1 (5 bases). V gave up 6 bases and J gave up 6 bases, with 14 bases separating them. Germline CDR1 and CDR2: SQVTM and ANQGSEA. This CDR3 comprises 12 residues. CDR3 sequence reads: CSVADGGNGYTF. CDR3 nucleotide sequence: TGCAGCGTAGCTGATGGGGGGAATGGCTACACCTTC.

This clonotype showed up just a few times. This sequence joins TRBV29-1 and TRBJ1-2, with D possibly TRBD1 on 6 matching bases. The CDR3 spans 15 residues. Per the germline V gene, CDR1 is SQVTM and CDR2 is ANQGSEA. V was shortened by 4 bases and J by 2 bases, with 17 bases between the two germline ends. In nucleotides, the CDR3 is TGCAGCGTTGGACGGGACACCAAGCCAAACTATGGCTACACCTTC. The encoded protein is CSVGRDTKPNYGYTF. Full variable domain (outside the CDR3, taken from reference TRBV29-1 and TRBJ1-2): SAVISQKPSRDICQRGTSLTIQCQVDSQVTMMFWYRQQPGQSLTLIATANQGSEATYESGFVIDKFPISRPNLTFSTLTVSNMSPEDSSIYLCSVGRDTKPNYGYTFGSGTRLTVV.

The CDR3 region has the DNA TGTGCCAGTAGCACACGCGGGGGACGTGGGAACACTGAAGCTTTCTTT. Its translation: CASSTRGGRGNTEAFF. V and J are TRBV28 and TRBJ1-1; possible D gene TRBD1, 5 bases. Germline-derived CDR1 and CDR2 are MDHEN and SYDVKM. CDR3 length equals 16 residues. Trimming took off 9 bases at V and 1 base at J, with 21 bases between the two ends.